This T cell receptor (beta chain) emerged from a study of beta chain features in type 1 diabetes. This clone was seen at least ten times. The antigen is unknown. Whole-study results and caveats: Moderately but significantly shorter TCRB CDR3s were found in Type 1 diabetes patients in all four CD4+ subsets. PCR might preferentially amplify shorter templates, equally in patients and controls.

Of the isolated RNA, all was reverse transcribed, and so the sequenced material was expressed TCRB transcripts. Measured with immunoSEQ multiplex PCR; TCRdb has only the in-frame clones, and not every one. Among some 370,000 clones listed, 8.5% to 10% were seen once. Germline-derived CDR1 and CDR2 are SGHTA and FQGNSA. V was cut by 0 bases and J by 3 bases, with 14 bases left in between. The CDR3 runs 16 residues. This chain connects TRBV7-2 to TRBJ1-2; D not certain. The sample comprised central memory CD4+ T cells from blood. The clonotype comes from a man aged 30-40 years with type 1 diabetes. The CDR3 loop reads CASSLAAAQRDYGYTF. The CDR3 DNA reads TGTGCCAGCAGCTTAGCGGCAGCCCAACGGGACTATGGCTACACCTTC.